This entry features one TCR beta chain sequence. What it binds is not known. CDR3 length: 16 residues. This entry is derived from a study of T cell responses to AZD1222 COVID-19 vaccine. Study-wide points: Close to half of all spike-specific TCRs reportedly target regions of the variants that are unmutated.

Repertoires were generated with immunoSEQ multiplex PCR, while TCRdb's copy carries only in-frame clones and drops some. The sample consists of some 140,000 clones, approximately 90% of them appearing once. The genes are TRBV21-1 and TRBJ2-3; the DNA was not compared with TRBD2, the D call given in the table. TRBV21-1 corresponds to a pseudogene. The sample here was peripheral blood, taken on day 0 of AZD1222 vaccination. The sequence derives from an adult in good health. DNA of the CDR3: TGTGCCAGCAGCAAAGGAAATAGAACGTTCCCAGATACGCAGTATTTT. Protein sequence: CASSKGNRTFPDTQYF.